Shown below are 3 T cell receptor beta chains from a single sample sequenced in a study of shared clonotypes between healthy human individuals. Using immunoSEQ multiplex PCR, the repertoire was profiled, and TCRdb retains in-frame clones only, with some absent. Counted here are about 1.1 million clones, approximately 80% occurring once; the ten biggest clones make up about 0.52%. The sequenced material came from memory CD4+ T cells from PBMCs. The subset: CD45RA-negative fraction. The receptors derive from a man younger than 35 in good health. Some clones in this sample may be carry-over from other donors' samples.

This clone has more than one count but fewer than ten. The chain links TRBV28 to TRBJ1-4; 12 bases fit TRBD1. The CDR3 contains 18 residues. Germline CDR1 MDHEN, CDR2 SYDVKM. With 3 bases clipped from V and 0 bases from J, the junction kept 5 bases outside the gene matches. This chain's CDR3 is CASSFQGTGGTTNEKLFF. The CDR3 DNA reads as TGTGCCAGCAGTTTCCAGGGGACAGGGGGCACAACTAATGAAAAACTGTTTTTT.

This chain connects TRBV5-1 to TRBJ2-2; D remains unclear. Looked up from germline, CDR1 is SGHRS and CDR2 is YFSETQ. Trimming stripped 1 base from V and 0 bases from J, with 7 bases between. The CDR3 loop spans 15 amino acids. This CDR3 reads CASSLTLANTGELFF. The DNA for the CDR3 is TGCGCCAGCAGCTTGACACTCGCGAACACCGGGGAGCTGTTTTTT.

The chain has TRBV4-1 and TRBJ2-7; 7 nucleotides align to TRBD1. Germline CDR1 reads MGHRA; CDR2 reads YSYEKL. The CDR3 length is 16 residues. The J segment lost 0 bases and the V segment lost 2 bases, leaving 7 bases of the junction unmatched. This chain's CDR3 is CASSQPRDRSSYEQYF. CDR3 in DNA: TGCGCCAGCAGCCAACCCAGGGACAGAAGCTCCTACGAGCAGTACTTC.